The clone carrying this T cell receptor beta chain has just a few counts. What it recognizes is unknown. The length of the CDR3 is 16 residues. The J segment lost 4 bases and the V segment lost 4 bases, leaving 5 bases of the junction unmatched. The V gene's germline CDR1 is LNHDA and CDR2 SQIVND (reference sequence). Only in-frame clones appear in the TCRdb table, and some are missing; sequencing was by immunoSEQ multiplex PCR. In the table there are under 130,000 clones, about 88% of which are singletons. The data are from a study of T cell clones after liver transplantation. Overall study context: Post-transplant blood was tracked for graft-donor-reactive T cell clones identified in a pre-transplant mixed lymphocyte reaction. Broader study findings: In 5 of 8 subjects, circulating graft-donor-reactive CD4 TCRbeta sequences fell significantly after transplant. Low donor cell numbers restricted donor-reactive repertoire measurement in a couple of subjects.

The chain carries TRBV19 and TRBJ2-2; 11 bases map to TRBD1. The origin of this receptor is a human patient who received a liver transplant. These T cells may partly come from the graft donor. The source was CD4+ T cells from blood, collected approximately 43 months after liver transplant. The CDR3 protein is CASSNGQGAGTGELFF. The CDR3 DNA is TGTGCCAGTAGTAACGGACAGGGGGCGGGCACCGGGGAGCTGTTTTTT.